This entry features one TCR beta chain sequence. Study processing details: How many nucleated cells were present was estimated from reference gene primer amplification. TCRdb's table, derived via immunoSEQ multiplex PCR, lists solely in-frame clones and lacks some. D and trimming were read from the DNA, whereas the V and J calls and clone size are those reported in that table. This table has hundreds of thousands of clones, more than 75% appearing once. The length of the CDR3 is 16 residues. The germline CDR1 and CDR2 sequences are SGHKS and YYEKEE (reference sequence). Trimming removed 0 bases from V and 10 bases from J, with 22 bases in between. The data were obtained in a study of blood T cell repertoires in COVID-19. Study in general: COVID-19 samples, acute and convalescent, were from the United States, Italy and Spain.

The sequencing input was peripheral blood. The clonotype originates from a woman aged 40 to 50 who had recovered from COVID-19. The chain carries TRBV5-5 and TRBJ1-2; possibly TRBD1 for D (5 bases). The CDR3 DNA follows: TGTGCCAGCAGCTTGGCCGTGGGCAGGGCGACGCTCGCCTACACCTTC. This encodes CASSLAVGRATLAYTF.